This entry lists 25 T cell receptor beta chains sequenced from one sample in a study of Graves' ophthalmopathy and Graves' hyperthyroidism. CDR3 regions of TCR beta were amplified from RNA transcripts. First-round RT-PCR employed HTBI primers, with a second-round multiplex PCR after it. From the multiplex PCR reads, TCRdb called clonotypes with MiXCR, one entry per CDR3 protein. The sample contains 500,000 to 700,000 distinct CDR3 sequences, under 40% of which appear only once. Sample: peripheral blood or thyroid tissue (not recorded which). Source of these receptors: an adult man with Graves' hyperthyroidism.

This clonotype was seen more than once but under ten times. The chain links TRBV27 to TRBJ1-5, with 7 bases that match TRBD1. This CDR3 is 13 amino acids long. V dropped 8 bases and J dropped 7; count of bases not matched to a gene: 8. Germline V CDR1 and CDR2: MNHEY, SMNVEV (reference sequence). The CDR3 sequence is CASGDRVGQPQHF. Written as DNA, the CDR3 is TGTGCCAGCGGTGACAGGGTCGGGCAGCCCCAGCATTTT.

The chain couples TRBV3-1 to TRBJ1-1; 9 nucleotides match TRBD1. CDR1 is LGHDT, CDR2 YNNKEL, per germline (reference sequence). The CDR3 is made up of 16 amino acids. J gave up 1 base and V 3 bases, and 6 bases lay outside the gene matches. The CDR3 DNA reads TGTGCCAGCAGCCAGGCCCCGGGACAGGGGAACACTGAAGCTTTCTTT. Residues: CASSQAPGQGNTEAFF.

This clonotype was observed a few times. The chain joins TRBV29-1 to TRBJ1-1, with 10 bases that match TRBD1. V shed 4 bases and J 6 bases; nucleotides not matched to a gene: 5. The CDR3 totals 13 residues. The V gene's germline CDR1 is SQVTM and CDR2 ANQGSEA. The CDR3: CSVGDRGGAEAFF. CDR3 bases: TGCAGCGTTGGGGACAGGGGTGGGGCTGAAGCTTTCTTT.

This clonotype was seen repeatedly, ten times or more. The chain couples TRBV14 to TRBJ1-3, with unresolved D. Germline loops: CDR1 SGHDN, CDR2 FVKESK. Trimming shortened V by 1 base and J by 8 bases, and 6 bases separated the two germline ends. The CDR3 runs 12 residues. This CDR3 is CASSQVLHTIYF. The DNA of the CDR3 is TGTGCCAGCAGCCAAGTGTTACACACCATATATTTT.

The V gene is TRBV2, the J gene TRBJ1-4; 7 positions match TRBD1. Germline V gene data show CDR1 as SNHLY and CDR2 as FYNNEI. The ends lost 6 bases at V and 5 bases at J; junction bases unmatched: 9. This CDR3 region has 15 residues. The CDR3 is CASRETGTANEKLFF. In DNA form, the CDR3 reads TGTGCCAGCAGAGAGACAGGGACCGCCAATGAAAAACTGTTTTTT.

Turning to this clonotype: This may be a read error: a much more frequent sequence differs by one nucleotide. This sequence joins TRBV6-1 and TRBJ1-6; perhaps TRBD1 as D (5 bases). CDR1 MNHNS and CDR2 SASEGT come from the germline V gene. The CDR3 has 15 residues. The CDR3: CASGEARVFNSPLHF. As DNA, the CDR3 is TGTGCCAGCGGTGAAGCCAGGGTATTTAATTCACCCCTCCACTTT.

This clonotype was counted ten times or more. Here the CDR3 reads CASSYSPLPLTEAFF. CDR3 DNA: TGTGCCAGCAGTTACTCGCCGCTACCCCTCACTGAAGCTTTCTTT. The chain uses TRBV6-5 and TRBJ1-1; D call uncertain. From germline, CDR1 is MNHEY and CDR2 SVGAGI. V was clipped by 0 bases and J by 4 bases, with 12 bases between them. This CDR3 has 15 amino acids.

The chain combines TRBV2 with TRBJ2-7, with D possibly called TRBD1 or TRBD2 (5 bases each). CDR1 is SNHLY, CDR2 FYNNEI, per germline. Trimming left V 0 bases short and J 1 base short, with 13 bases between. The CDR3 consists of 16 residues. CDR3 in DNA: TGTGCCAGCAGTGAAGCCCTCGGGGCTCTTTCCTACGAGCAGTACTTC. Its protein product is CASSEALGALSYEQYF. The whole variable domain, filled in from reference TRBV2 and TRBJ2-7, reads EPEVTQTPSHQVTQMGQEVILRCVPISNHLYFYWYRQILGQKVEFLVSFYNNEISEKSEIFDDQFSVERPDGSNFTLKIRSTKLEDSAMYFCASSEALGALSYEQYFGPGTRLTVT.

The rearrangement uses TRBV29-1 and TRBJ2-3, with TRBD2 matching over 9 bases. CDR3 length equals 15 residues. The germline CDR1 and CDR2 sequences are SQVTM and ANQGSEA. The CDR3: CSADPTSGRTDTQYF. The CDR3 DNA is TGCAGTGCCGACCCGACTAGCGGACGCACAGATACGCAGTATTTT.

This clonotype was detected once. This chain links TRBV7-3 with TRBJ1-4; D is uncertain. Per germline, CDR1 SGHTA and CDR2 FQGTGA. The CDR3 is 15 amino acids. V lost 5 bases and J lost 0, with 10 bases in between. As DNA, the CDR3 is TGTGCCAGCAGCAGTACGACATCAACTAATGAAAAACTGTTTTTT. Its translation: CASSSTTSTNEKLFF. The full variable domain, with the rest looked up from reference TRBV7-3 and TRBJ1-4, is GAGVSQTPSNKVTEKGKYVELRCDPISGHTALYWYRQSLGQGPEFLIYFQGTGAADDSGLPNDRFFAVRPEGSVSTLKIQRTERGDSAVYLCASSSTTSTNEKLFFGSGTQLSVL.

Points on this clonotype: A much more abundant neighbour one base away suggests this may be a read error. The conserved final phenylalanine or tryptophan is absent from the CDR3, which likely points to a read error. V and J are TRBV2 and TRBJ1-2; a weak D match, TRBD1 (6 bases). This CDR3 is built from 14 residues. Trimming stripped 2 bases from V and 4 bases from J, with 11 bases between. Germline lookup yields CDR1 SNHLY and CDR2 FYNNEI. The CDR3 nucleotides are TGTGCCAGCAGTGAACCGACAGGCCTCTATGGCTACACCCTC. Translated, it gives CASSEPTGLYGYTL.

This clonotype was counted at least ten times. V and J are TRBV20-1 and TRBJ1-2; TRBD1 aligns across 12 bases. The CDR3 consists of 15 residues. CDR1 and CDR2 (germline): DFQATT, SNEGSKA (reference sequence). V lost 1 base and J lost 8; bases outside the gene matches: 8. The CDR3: CSARAKGQGAWGYTF. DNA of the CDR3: TGCAGTGCTAGAGCTAAGGGACAGGGGGCTTGGGGCTACACCTTC.

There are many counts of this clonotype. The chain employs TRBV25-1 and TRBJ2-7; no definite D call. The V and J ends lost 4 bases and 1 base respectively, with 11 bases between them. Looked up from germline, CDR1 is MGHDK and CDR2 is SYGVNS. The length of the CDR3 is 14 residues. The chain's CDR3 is CASSVPGGSYEQYF. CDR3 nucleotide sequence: TGTGCCAGCAGTGTCCCCGGCGGTTCCTACGAGCAGTACTTC.

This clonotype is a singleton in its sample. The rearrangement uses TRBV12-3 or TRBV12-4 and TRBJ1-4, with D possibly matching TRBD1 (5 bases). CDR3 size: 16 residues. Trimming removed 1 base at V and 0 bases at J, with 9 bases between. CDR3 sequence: CASSLEWGATNEKLFF. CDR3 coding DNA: TGTGCCAGCAGTTTAGAGTGGGGGGCAACTAATGAAAAACTGTTTTTT.

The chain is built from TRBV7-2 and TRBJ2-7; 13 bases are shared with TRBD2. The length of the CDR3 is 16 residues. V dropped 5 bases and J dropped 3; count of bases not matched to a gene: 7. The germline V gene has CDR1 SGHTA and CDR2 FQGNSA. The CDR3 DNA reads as TGTGCCAGCAGCCCCTGGACTAGCGGGAGTGGCTACGAGCAGTACTTC. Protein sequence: CASSPWTSGSGYEQYF.

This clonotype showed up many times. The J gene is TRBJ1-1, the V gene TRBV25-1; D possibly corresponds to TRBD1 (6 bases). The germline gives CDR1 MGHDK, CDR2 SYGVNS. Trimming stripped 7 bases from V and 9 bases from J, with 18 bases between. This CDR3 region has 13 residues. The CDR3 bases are TGTGCCAGCAACAAGGGCACAGGGTCGAAAGCTTTCTTT. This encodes CASNKGTGSKAFF.

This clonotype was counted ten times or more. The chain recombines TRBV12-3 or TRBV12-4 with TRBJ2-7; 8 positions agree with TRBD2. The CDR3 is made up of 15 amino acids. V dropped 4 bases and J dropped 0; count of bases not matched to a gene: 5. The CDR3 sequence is CASSSERGFSYEQYF. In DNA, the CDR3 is TGTGCCAGCAGTTCCGAGCGGGGGTTCTCCTACGAGCAGTACTTC.

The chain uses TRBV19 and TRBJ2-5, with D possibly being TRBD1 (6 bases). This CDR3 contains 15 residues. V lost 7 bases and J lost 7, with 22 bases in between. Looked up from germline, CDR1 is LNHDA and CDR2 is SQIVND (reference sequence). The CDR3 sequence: CASTVTGSFSVTQYF. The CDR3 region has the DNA TGTGCCAGTACCGTTACAGGGTCCTTCTCGGTGACCCAGTACTTC.

Here the CDR3 reads CAISPRTGRNTEAFF. Written as DNA, the CDR3 is TGTGCCATCAGTCCCAGGACAGGGCGAAACACTGAAGCTTTCTTT. V usage is TRBV10-3 and J usage is TRBJ1-1; 8 nucleotides align to TRBD1. Germline CDR1 ENHRY, CDR2 SYGVKD. V trimming: 5 bases; J trimming: 2 bases; junction bases outside the gene matches: 7. The CDR3 has 15 amino acids.

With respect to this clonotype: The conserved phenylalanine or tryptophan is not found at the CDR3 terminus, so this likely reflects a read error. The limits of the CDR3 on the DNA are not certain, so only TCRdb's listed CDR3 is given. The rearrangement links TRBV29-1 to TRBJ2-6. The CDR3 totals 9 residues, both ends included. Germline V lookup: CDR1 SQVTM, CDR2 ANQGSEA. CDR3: CSVREEWTS.

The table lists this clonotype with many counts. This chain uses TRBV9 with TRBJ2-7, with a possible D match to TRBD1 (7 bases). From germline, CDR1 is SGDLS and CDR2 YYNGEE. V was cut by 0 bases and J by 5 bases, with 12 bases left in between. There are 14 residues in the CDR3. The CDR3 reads CASSVEEGAHEQYF. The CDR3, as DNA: TGTGCCAGCAGCGTAGAGGAGGGGGCACACGAGCAGTACTTC.

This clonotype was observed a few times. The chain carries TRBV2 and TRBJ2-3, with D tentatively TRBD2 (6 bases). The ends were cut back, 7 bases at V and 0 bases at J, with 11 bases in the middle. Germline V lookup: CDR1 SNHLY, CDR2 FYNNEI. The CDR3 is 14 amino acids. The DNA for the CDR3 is TGTGCCAGCATTCCCCTAGCGAGCACAGATACGCAGTATTTT. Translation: CASIPLASTDTQYF.

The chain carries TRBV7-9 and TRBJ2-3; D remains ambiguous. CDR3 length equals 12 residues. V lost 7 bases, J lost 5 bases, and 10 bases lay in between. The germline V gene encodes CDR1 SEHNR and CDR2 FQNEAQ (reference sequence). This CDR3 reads CASTQPLDTQYF. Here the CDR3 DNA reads TGTGCCAGCACCCAGCCGCTAGATACGCAGTATTTT. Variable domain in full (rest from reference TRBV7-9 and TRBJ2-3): DTGVSQNPRHKITKRGQNVTFRCDPISEHNRLYWYRQTLGQGPEFLTYFQNEAQLEKSRLLSDRFSAERPKGSFSTLEIQRTEQGDSAMYLCASTQPLDTQYFGPGTRLTVL.

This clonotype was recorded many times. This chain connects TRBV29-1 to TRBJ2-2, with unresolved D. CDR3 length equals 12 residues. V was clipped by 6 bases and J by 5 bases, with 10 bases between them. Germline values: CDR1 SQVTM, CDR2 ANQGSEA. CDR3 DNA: TGCAGCGTAGTAAAGAGGACCGGGGAGCTGTTTTTT. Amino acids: CSVVKRTGELFF.

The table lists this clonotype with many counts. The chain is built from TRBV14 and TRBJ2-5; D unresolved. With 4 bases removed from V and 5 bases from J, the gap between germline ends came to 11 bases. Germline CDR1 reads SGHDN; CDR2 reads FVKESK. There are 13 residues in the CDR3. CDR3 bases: TGTGCCAGCAGCCCGACACTCTCGGAGACCCAGTACTTC. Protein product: CASSPTLSETQYF.